These 30 T cell receptor beta chains were all obtained from the same sample, sequenced in a study of regulatory T cells in long-lasting Graves disease. Stated time point: newly diagnosed GD, antithyroid drugs for less than 3 months. Researchers made the TCR library from RNA that was extracted from PBMCs. Construction of the TCR beta libraries employed iRepertoire HTBI primers in conjunction with Arm-PCR of CDR3 regions. Each CDR3 protein is one row after TCRdb ran MiXCR on the multiplex PCR reads. The data hold approximately 350,000 distinct CDR3 sequences, with about 10% observed a single time. These sequences were also reported in another study, on T cells in Graves' hyperthyroidism and ophthalmopathy.

This specimen consisted of peripheral blood mononuclear cells (PBMCs), obtained at new diagnosis, from a patient treated with antithyroid drugs. The source is a woman between 18 and 30 years old with Graves disease.

This clonotype was seen many times. The chain employs TRBV12-3 or TRBV12-4 and TRBJ2-5; tentatively, D is TRBD1 or TRBD2 (6 bases each). With 6 bases removed from V and 5 bases from J, the gap between germline ends came to 16 bases. The CDR3 is made up of 14 amino acids. Here the CDR3 DNA reads TGTGCCAGCAGCCGGGGGCTAGCGCGGGAGACCCAGTACTTC. Translated: CASSRGLARETQYF.

This clonotype was observed at least ten times. The chain employs TRBV9 and TRBJ2-3; D assignment may be TRBD1 or TRBD2 (5 bases each). Germline values: CDR1 SGDLS, CDR2 YYNGEE. The CDR3 consists of 15 residues. The ends were cut back, 0 bases at V and 3 bases at J, with 11 bases in the middle. The DNA for the CDR3 is TGTGCCAGCAGCGTAGCGGGGCAAACTACAGATACGCAGTATTTT. Its translation is CASSVAGQTTDTQYF.

The CDR3 loop reads CASSQDEAGEVLDYNEQFF. The CDR3 nucleotides are TGCGCCAGCAGCCAAGATGAGGCGGGAGAGGTCCTCGACTACAATGAGCAGTTCTTC. V usage is TRBV4-1 and J usage is TRBJ2-1; 7 bases match TRBD2. Germline loops: CDR1 MGHRA, CDR2 YSYEKL. Trimming removed 0 bases from V and 3 bases from J; junction bases left unmatched: 14. There are 19 residues in the CDR3.

The chain is built from TRBV27 and TRBJ1-1, with 9 bases lining up with TRBD1. There are 14 residues in the CDR3. Germline V gene sequence: CDR1 MNHEY, CDR2 SMNVEV (reference sequence). V dropped 5 bases and J dropped 3; count of bases not matched to a gene: 4. Here the CDR3 DNA reads TGTGCCAGCAGTCCTCGGACAGGGGACACTGAAGCTTTCTTT. It yields the protein CASSPRTGDTEAFF.

CDR3 amino acids: CASSLFLAGDDEQFF. The CDR3 DNA reads as TGTGCCAGCAGTTTGTTCCTAGCGGGAGACGATGAGCAGTTCTTC. The rearrangement links TRBV12-3 or TRBV12-4 to TRBJ2-1, with 10 bases aligning to TRBD2. The CDR3 length is 15 residues. The V gene end was trimmed by 3 bases and the J gene end by 8 bases; junction bases not matched to a gene: 7.

This clonotype was found many times. The V and J genes are TRBV20-1 and TRBJ2-3, with a weak D call TRBD2 (6 bases). The CDR3 extends over 14 amino acids. CDR1 DFQATT and CDR2 SNEGSKA come from the germline V gene (reference sequence). Trimming took off 3 bases at V and 2 bases at J, with 12 bases between the two ends. The CDR3 DNA follows: TGCAGTGCTAGCGTAGCGGTGAACACAGATACGCAGTATTTT. This encodes CSASVAVNTDTQYF.

This clonotype has a count of ten or more. The genes are TRBV20-1 and TRBJ2-5; 10 bases align to TRBD2. Germline assignment: CDR1 DFQATT and CDR2 SNEGSKA (reference sequence). J gave up 1 base and V 3 bases, and 11 bases lay outside the gene matches. This CDR3 has 17 amino acids. CDR3 DNA sequence: TGCAGTGCTAGGGTTTTTAGCGGGGGGCCACGCCAAGAGACCCAGTACTTC. Its protein product is CSARVFSGGPRQETQYF.

The DNA of the CDR3 is TGTGCCAGCAGCGTAGAAGATACTAAGCAGTTCTTC. Translation: CASSVEDTKQFF. The gene calls are TRBV9 and TRBJ2-1; D is unclear. Germline CDR1 and CDR2: SGDLS and YYNGEE. The CDR3 consists of 12 residues. V was cut by 0 bases and J by 11 bases, with 9 bases left in between.

This clonotype was found many times. This rearrangement joins TRBV10-3 to TRBJ1-5; D is possibly TRBD1 (6 bases). This CDR3 has 16 amino acids. CDR1 is ENHRY and CDR2 is SYGVKD in the germline V gene. Trimming took off 4 bases at V and 7 bases at J, with 20 bases between the two ends. The CDR3 DNA is TGTGCCATCAGTGGACAGGCGCGAGGGCCGTTACAGCCCCAGCATTTT. It yields the protein CAISGQARGPLQPQHF.

The table lists this clonotype with a few counts. CDR3 DNA: TGTGCCAGTAGTATACGGGGCGGCTACGAGCAGTACGTC. Protein product: CASSIRGGYEQYV. The V gene is TRBV19, the J gene TRBJ2-7; D may be TRBD1 or TRBD2 (5 bases each). The length of the CDR3 is 13 residues. Germline loops: CDR1 LNHDA, CDR2 SQIVND (reference sequence). Trimming took 2 bases from V and 3 from J, leaving 8 bases between them.

Many counts were recorded for this clonotype. V is TRBV28 and J is TRBJ2-3; D perhaps matches TRBD1 (6 bases). Trimming cost V 6 bases and J 1 base, with 38 bases left between them. This CDR3 has 23 residues. Germline CDR1 is MDHEN and CDR2 is SYDVKM. The CDR3 reads CASSASGRYRATKQIGGTDTQYF. CDR3 nucleotide sequence: TGTGCCAGCAGCGCTTCCGGCCGCTACAGGGCAACAAAGCAAATTGGGGGCACAGATACGCAGTATTTT. Full variable domain (missing parts from reference TRBV28 and TRBJ2-3): DVKVTQSSRYLVKRTGEKVFLECVQDMDHENMFWYRQDPGLGLRLIYFSYDVKMKEKGDIPEGYSVSREKKERFSLILESASTNQTSMYLCASSASGRYRATKQIGGTDTQYFGPGTRLTVL.

The chain employs TRBV20-1 and TRBJ2-7; D is uncertain. The V gene lost 1 base and the J gene lost 3 bases, with 13 bases spanning the gap. The CDR3 totals 14 residues. Germline V gives CDR1 DFQATT, CDR2 SNEGSKA (reference sequence). The CDR3 region is CSARVQMFHYEQYF. The DNA for the CDR3 is TGCAGTGCTAGAGTTCAAATGTTCCACTACGAGCAGTACTTC.

This sequence joins TRBV27 and TRBJ1-5; no reliable D call. CDR1 MNHEY and CDR2 SMNVEV come from the germline V gene (reference sequence). The CDR3 totals 14 residues. V lost 0 bases to trimming and J lost 3 bases, with 6 bases between them. CDR3 amino acids: CASSLSGYNQPQHF. The CDR3 DNA reads as TGTGCCAGCAGTTTATCGGGGTACAATCAGCCCCAGCATTTT.

The sample holds many counts of this clonotype. V usage is TRBV6-1 and J usage is TRBJ1-1; possibly TRBD1 for D (5 bases). The CDR3 extends over 11 amino acids. The ends were cut back, 9 bases at V and 6 bases at J, with 11 bases in the middle. From germline, CDR1 is MNHNS and CDR2 SASEGT. CDR3 coding DNA: TGTGCCAGTGGGGACTTACCTGAAGCTTTCTTT. Translation gives CASGDLPEAFF.

This clonotype turned up a few times. V gene TRBV7-9 combines with J gene TRBJ1-2; possible D gene TRBD1, 6 bases. V lost 0 bases to trimming and J lost 8 bases, with 19 bases between them. CDR1 is SEHNR, CDR2 FQNEAQ, per germline (reference sequence). This CDR3 comprises 16 residues. CDR3 residues: CASSLARDRRLSGYTF. Written as DNA, the CDR3 is TGTGCCAGCAGCTTAGCGAGAGACAGGAGACTCTCAGGCTACACCTTC.

This clonotype turned up a few times. The CDR3 sequence: CASSHPDDSGVYEQFF. The CDR3 DNA reads TGTGCCAGCAGCCACCCTGACGACTCGGGGGTGTATGAGCAGTTCTTC. The V call is TRBV6-1, the J call TRBJ2-1; weak D call: TRBD2 (6 bases). The CDR3 length is 16 residues. Germline assignment: CDR1 MNHNS and CDR2 SASEGT. The ends were cut back, 6 bases at V and 8 bases at J, with 23 bases in the middle.

The chain has TRBV6-2 or TRBV6-3 and TRBJ2-7; no reliable D call. V lost 1 base and J lost 5, with 12 bases in between. This CDR3 has 14 amino acids. The germline V gene has CDR1 MNHEY and CDR2 SVGEGT. The CDR3 DNA reads TGTGCCAGCAGTTACTTTACGGCTCGGGACGAGCAGTACTTC. It codes for CASSYFTARDEQYF.

This clonotype was counted between two and nine times. This sequence may be a read error, since a much larger clone differs from it by one base. J is TRBJ2-1 and V is TRBV27; 7 bases map to TRBD2. V lost 8 bases, J lost 2 bases, and 12 bases stayed unmatched. Germline V gene data show CDR1 as MNHEY and CDR2 as SMNVEV (reference sequence). The CDR3 totals 16 residues. The CDR3 is CASDRKAGVPYNEQFF. CDR3 DNA: TGTGCCAGCGATAGGAAGGCGGGAGTACCCTACAATGAGCAGTTCTTC.

The chain couples TRBV12-3 or TRBV12-4 to TRBJ2-1; 9 nucleotides match TRBD2. The CDR3 is made up of 14 amino acids. V lost 2 bases, J lost 10 bases, and 6 bases stayed unmatched. The CDR3 DNA follows: TGTGCCAGCAGTTTAAGCGGGGGGCCGCCAGAGCAGTTCTTC. Protein: CASSLSGGPPEQFF.

This chain connects TRBV6-5 to TRBJ2-7, with D perhaps assigned TRBD1 or TRBD2 (5 bases each). There are 16 residues in the CDR3. Germline CDR1 reads MNHEY; CDR2 reads SVGAGI. The germline V and J ends were trimmed by 0 bases and 4 bases, with 16 bases remaining between them. The DNA for the CDR3 is TGTGCCAGCAGTTACTCGTCGGTTAGGGGAGTGTACGAGCAGTACGTC. It specifies CASSYSSVRGVYEQYV.

This clonotype was picked up a small number of times. J is TRBJ1-2 and V is TRBV6-1, with D hard to call. V lost 6 bases, J lost 1 base, and 12 bases lay in between. Looked up from germline, CDR1 is MNHNS and CDR2 is SASEGT. This CDR3 comprises 14 residues. DNA of the CDR3: TGTGCCAGCAGCTATGCGATGGTTAACTATGGCTACACCTTC. Protein product: CASSYAMVNYGYTF.

The chain links TRBV20-1 to TRBJ2-1; D not resolved. This CDR3 spans 15 amino acids. The germline CDR1 and CDR2 sequences are DFQATT and SNEGSKA (reference sequence). Trimming pared 7 bases from V and 8 bases from J, leaving 24 bases between. The CDR3 DNA reads as TGCAGTGGCCAACAGTGGGAAAGAATTCTCTATGAGCAGTTCTTC. Its protein is CSGQQWERILYEQFF.

This clonotype showed up many times. The chain recombines TRBV20-1 with TRBJ2-7; tentative D call: TRBD2 (6 bases). CDR3 length: 14 residues. Germline V lookup: CDR1 DFQATT, CDR2 SNEGSKA (reference sequence). The V and J ends lost 3 bases and 4 bases respectively, with 16 bases between them. For the CDR3, the DNA is TGCAGTGCTAGCGAGTCCCGGGGGACTTACGAGCAGTACTTC. Protein product: CSASESRGTYEQYF.

This clonotype showed up many times. The chain combines TRBV11-1 with TRBJ2-1, with D uncertain. V was pared by 5 bases and J by 8 bases, with 16 bases between. Germline lookup yields CDR1 SGHAT and CDR2 FQDESV (reference sequence). The CDR3 is 14 residues long. The CDR3 region is CASSPGLPSHEQFF. For the CDR3, the DNA is TGTGCCAGCAGCCCCGGGTTACCGTCCCATGAGCAGTTCTTC.

This clonotype was seen a few times. This rearrangement joins TRBV4-2 to TRBJ1-4; no clear D. V was shortened by 1 base and J by 5 bases, with 14 bases between the two germline ends. CDR1 and CDR2 (germline): LGHNA, YNFKEQ. The CDR3 totals 16 residues. The CDR3 region is CASSQALREGNEKLFF. The CDR3 nucleotides are TGTGCCAGCAGCCAAGCCCTAAGGGAGGGAAATGAAAAACTGTTTTTT.

The V gene is TRBV7-6, the J gene TRBJ2-5; the D is unclear. Trimming pared 3 bases from V and 2 bases from J, leaving 10 bases between. Germline lookup yields CDR1 SGHVS and CDR2 FNYEAQ. This CDR3 is built from 14 residues. Here the CDR3 reads CASSFPIIQETQYF. The CDR3 DNA reads as TGTGCCAGCAGCTTCCCGATTATACAAGAGACCCAGTACTTC.

This clonotype showed up just a few times. V is TRBV18 and J is TRBJ2-2; the D gene is possibly TRBD1 (5 bases). V lost 1 base, J lost 4 bases, and 13 bases lay in between. The V gene's germline CDR1 is KGHSH and CDR2 LQKENI. The CDR3 is 16 amino acids. The CDR3 coding sequence is TGTGCCAGCTCACCACGACAGCCAGGGCGCACCGGGGAGCTGTTTTTT. Its translation is CASSPRQPGRTGELFF.

The gene calls are TRBV6-2 or TRBV6-3 and TRBJ1-6; D gene ambiguous. There are 14 residues in the CDR3. Germline-derived CDR1 and CDR2 are MNHEY and SVGEGT. V was clipped by 7 bases and J by 12 bases, with 19 bases between them. The CDR3: CASTLITSGGPLHF. CDR3 sequence (DNA): TGTGCCAGCACCCTGATAACATCTGGAGGACCCCTCCACTTT.

The chain has TRBV4-2 and TRBJ2-5, with D maybe TRBD2 (6 bases). The length of the CDR3 is 16 residues. Trimming stripped 0 bases from V and 3 bases from J, with 14 bases between. In germline, CDR1 is LGHNA, CDR2 YNFKEQ. This CDR3 reads CASSQDRVGGEETQYF. The CDR3 coding sequence is TGTGCCAGCAGCCAAGATCGGGTCGGAGGGGAAGAGACCCAGTACTTC.

The chain is built from TRBV29-1 and TRBJ2-2; 10 bases fit TRBD1. CDR1 and CDR2 (germline): SQVTM, ANQGSEA. CDR3 size: 13 residues. Trimming cost V 7 bases and J 6 bases; bases outside gene matches: 5. The CDR3 region is CSAGQGRSGELFF. In nucleotides, the CDR3 is TGCAGCGCGGGACAGGGGCGGTCCGGGGAGCTGTTTTTT.